Presented here are 12 T cell receptor beta chains from one specimen sequenced in a study of T cell clones after liver transplantation. The assay was immunoSEQ multiplex PCR, and TCRdb's table has in-frame clones only and misses some. The data show approximately 65,000 clones, with nearly 95% seen just once and more than 0.85% held by the top ten. The sample here was CD4+ T cells from blood, taken 25 months after liver transplant. The receptors were gathered from a human patient who received a liver transplant. Part of the T cell pool may stem from the graft donor.

The chain recombines TRBV6-5 with TRBJ1-4, with D perhaps TRBD1 (6 bases). The germline CDR1 and CDR2 sequences are MNHEY and SVGAGI. This CDR3 is built from 14 residues. Deletions cut 5 bases from V and 10 bases from J, with 17 bases between. CDR3 residues: CASSVLGAVGKLFF. The DNA of the CDR3 is TGTGCCAGCAGTGTCCTGGGGGCTGTTGGAAAACTGTTTTTT.

The chain joins TRBV18 to TRBJ2-1, with 12 nucleotides matching TRBD2. The CDR3 contains 16 residues. V gave up 5 bases and J gave up 4 bases; unmatched junction bases: 6. Germline assignment: CDR1 KGHSH and CDR2 LQKENI. For the CDR3, the DNA is TGTGCCAGCTCATCAACTAGCGGGAGGACGTACAATGAGCAGTTCTTC. Translated, it gives CASSSTSGRTYNEQFF.

This chain joins TRBV2 and TRBJ2-5; no clear D. From germline, CDR1 is SNHLY and CDR2 FYNNEI. The CDR3 consists of 12 residues. The V gene lost 2 bases and the J gene lost 4 bases, with 5 bases spanning the gap. DNA for the CDR3: TGTGCCAGCAGTGAACAGTTAGAGACCCAGTACTTC. Amino acid sequence: CASSEQLETQYF.

Concerning this clone itself: The same CDR3 also results from other DNA sequences found in this sample. The chain is built from TRBV7-2 and TRBJ2-5; D might be TRBD2 (7 bases). Germline V gene sequence: CDR1 SGHTA, CDR2 FQGNSA. The CDR3 spans 14 residues. Trimming shortened V by 6 bases and J by 9 bases, and 20 bases separated the two germline ends. The DNA for the CDR3 is TGTGCCAGCAGGCGCGGAGGGGGTCGGGGGGCCCAGTACTTC. Protein product: CASRRGGGRGAQYF. Supplemented by reference TRBV7-2 and TRBJ2-5, the full variable domain reads GAGVSQSPSNKVTEKGKDVELRCDPISGHTALYWYRQSLGQGLEFLIYFQGNSAPDKSGLPSDRFSAERTGGSVSTLTIQRTQQEDSAVYLCASRRGGGRGAQYFGPGTRLLVL.

Only one count was recorded for this clone. The chain combines TRBV30 with TRBJ2-5, with 11 bases matching TRBD2. CDR1 and CDR2 from the germline V gene are GTSNPN and SVGIG (reference sequence). This CDR3 is built from 13 residues. Trimming at V came to 5 bases and at J to 5 bases, leaving 4 bases not matched to a gene. CDR3 sequence (DNA): TGTGCCTGGGCGGGACTAGCGGCGGAGACCCAGTACTTC. Protein sequence: CAWAGLAAETQYF. Filled out from reference TRBV30 and TRBJ2-5, the complete variable domain reads SQTIHQWPATLVQPVGSPLSLECTVEGTSNPNLYWYRQAAGRGLQLLFYSVGIGQISSEVPQNLSASRPQDRQFILSSKKLLLSDSGFYLCAWAGLAAETQYFGPGTRLLVL.

This rearrangement joins TRBV6-1 to TRBJ2-1; TRBD2 agrees at 7 bases. With V trimmed by 2 bases and J by 1 base, 8 bases remained unmatched. Per the germline V gene, CDR1 is MNHNS and CDR2 is SASEGT. This CDR3 has 17 amino acids. The CDR3 region is CASSESLAVASYNEQFF. The CDR3 DNA is TGTGCCAGCAGTGAAAGCCTAGCGGTTGCTTCCTACAATGAGCAGTTCTTC.

The chain is built from TRBV5-1 and TRBJ2-1; 14 bases are a match to TRBD2. J gave up 9 bases and V 4 bases, and 6 bases lay outside the gene matches. The CDR3 spans 15 residues. From germline, CDR1 is SGHRS and CDR2 YFSETQ. CDR3 in DNA: TGCGCCAGCAGCCCCGGACTAGCGGGAGGAGTTGAGCAGTTCTTC. Translated: CASSPGLAGGVEQFF.

This chain connects TRBV7-2 to TRBJ2-3; D gene unclear. Trimming removed 2 bases at V and 2 bases at J, with 5 bases between. Germline-derived CDR1 and CDR2 are SGHTA and FQGNSA. The CDR3 runs to 13 residues. In DNA form, the CDR3 reads TGTGCCAGCAGCTTACCCTCCACAGATACGCAGTATTTT. This encodes CASSLPSTDTQYF. Drawing the rest from reference TRBV7-2 and TRBJ2-3, the complete variable domain is GAGVSQSPSNKVTEKGKDVELRCDPISGHTALYWYRQSLGQGLEFLIYFQGNSAPDKSGLPSDRFSAERTGGSVSTLTIQRTQQEDSAVYLCASSLPSTDTQYFGPGTRLTVL.

This chain connects TRBV6-6 to TRBJ2-3; unclear D gene. V lost 0 bases to trimming and J lost 5 bases, with 3 bases between them. The germline gives CDR1 MNHNY, CDR2 SVGAGI (reference sequence). The CDR3 covers 12 residues. Here the CDR3 DNA reads TGTGCCAGCAGTTACTCGCAAGATACGCAGTATTTT. Its translation: CASSYSQDTQYF.

The chain couples TRBV7-9 to TRBJ1-2; TRBD1 is a possible D gene (6 bases). The CDR3 is 14 amino acids. The germline CDR1 and CDR2 sequences are SEHNR and FQNEAQ (reference sequence). V was clipped by 2 bases and J by 6 bases, with 13 bases between them. The CDR3 loop is CASSLSSGADGYTF. CDR3 in DNA: TGTGCCAGCAGCTTATCTTCGGGGGCAGATGGCTACACCTTC.

The J gene is TRBJ2-3, the V gene TRBV7-2; 9 bases map to TRBD2. There are 16 residues in the CDR3. V shed 3 bases and J 2 bases; nucleotides not matched to a gene: 6. CDR1 is SGHTA and CDR2 is FQGNSA in the germline V gene. DNA for the CDR3: TGTGCCAGCAGCTTTCGGGGGACTAGCACCACAGATACGCAGTATTTT. It translates to CASSFRGTSTTDTQYF.

This chain links TRBV5-6 with TRBJ2-7; D not certain. CDR3 length: 13 amino acids. Trimming removed 1 base at V and 0 bases at J, with 5 bases between. In germline, CDR1 is SGHDT, CDR2 YYEEEE. CDR3 residues: CASSLRSSYEQYF. CDR3 bases: TGTGCCAGCAGCTTGCGCAGCTCCTACGAGCAGTACTTC.